This T cell receptor (beta chain) was profiled in a study of blood T cell repertoires in COVID-19. The overall study: Sources were T cells, B-cell-depleted T cells, or PBMCs; the material itself was cDNA or gDNA.

V gave up 4 bases and J gave up 2 bases; unmatched junction bases: 8. Germline CDR1 and CDR2: SGHDT and YYEEEE. CDR3 length equals 15 residues. The Seattle patients joined while their infection was active and were tracked longitudinally afterward. Produced via immunoSEQ multiplex PCR; TCRdb's table is partial and in-frame only. The sample holds 180,000 or so clones, 81% seen once. The chain joins TRBV5-6 to TRBJ1-1; the match to TRBD1 covers 7 bases. The source is a woman aged 40 to 49 with COVID-19, enrolled during active disease. The sequencing sample was made of peripheral blood. The CDR3: CASSRWTGANTEAFF. DNA for the CDR3: TGTGCCAGCAGCCGCTGGACAGGAGCAAACACTGAAGCTTTCTTT. Drawing the rest from reference TRBV5-6 and TRBJ1-1, the complete variable domain is DAGVTQSPTHLIKTRGQQVTLRCSPKSGHDTVSWYQQALGQGPQFIFQYYEEEERQRGNFPDRFSGHQFPNYSSELNVNALLLGDSALYLCASSRWTGANTEAFFGQGTRLTVV.